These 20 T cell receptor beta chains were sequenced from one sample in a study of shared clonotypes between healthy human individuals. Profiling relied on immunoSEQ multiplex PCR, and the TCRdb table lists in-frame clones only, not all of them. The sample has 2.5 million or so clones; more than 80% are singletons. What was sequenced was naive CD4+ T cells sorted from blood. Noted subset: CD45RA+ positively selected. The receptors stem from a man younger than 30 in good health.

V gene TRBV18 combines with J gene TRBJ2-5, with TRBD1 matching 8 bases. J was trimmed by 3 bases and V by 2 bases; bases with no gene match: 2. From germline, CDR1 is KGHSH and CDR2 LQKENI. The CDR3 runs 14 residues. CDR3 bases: TGTGCCAGCTCACCAGCGACAGGGGAAGAGACCCAGTACTTC. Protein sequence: CASSPATGEETQYF.

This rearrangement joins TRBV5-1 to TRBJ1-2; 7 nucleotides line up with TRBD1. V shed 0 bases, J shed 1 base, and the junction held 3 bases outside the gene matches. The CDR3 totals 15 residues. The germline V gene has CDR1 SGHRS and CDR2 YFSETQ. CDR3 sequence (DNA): TGCGCCAGCAGCTTGGAACAGGGGATTAACTATGGCTACACCTTC. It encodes CASSLEQGINYGYTF. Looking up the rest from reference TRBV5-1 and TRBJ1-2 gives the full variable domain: KAGVTQTPRYLIKTRGQQVTLSCSPISGHRSVSWYQQTPGQGLQFLFEYFSETQRNKGNFPGRFSGRQFSNSRSEMNVSTLELGDSALYLCASSLEQGINYGYTFGSGTRLTVV.

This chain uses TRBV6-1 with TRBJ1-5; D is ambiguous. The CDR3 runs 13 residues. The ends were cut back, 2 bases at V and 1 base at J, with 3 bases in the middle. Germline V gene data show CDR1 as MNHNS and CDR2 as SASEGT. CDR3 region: CASSEISNQPQHF. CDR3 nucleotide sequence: TGTGCCAGCAGTGAAATCAGCAATCAGCCCCAGCATTTT.

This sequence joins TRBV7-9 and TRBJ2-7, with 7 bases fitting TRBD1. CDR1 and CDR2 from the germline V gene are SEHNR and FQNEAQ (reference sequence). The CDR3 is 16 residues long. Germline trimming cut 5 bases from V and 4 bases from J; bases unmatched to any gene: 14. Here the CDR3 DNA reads TGTGCCAGCAGCCCCCTAGGGGGCCTATCTATGTACGAGCAGTACTTC. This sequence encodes CASSPLGGLSMYEQYF.

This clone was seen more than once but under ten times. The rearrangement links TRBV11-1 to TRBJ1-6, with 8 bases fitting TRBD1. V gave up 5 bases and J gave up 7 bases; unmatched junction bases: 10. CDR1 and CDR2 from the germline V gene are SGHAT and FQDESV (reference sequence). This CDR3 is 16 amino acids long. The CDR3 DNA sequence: TGTGCCAGCAGCCCCCAGGTCGCAGGGGGCAATTCACCCCTCCACTTT. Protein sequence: CASSPQVAGGNSPLHF.

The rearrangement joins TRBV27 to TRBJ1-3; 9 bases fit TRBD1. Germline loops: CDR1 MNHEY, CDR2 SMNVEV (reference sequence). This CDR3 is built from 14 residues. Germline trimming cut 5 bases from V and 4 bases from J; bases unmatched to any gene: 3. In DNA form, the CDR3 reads TGTGCCAGCAGTAGGACAGGGGACGGAAACACCATATATTTT. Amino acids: CASSRTGDGNTIYF.

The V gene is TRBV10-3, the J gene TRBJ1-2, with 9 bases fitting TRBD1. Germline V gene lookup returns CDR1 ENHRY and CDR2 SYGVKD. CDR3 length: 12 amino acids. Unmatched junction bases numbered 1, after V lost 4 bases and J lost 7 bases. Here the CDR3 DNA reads TGTGCCATCAGTGGGGACAGGGCTGGCTACACCTTC. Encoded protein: CAISGDRAGYTF.

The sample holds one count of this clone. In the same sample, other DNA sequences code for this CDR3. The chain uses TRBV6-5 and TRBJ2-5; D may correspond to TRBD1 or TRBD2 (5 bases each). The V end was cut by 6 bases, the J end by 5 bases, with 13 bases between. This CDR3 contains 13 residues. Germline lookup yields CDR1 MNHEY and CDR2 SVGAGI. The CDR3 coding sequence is TGTGCCAGCAGCCGGGGACCACGCGAGACCCAGTACTTC. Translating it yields CASSRGPRETQYF.

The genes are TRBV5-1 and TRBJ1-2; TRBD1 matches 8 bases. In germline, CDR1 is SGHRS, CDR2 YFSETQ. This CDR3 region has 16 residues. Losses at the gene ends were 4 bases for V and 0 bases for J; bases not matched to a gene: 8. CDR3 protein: CASSLGTGLTNYGYTF. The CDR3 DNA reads TGCGCCAGCAGCCTCGGGACAGGCCTTACTAACTATGGCTACACCTTC. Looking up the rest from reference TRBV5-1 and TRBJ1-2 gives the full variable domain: KAGVTQTPRYLIKTRGQQVTLSCSPISGHRSVSWYQQTPGQGLQFLFEYFSETQRNKGNFPGRFSGRQFSNSRSEMNVSTLELGDSALYLCASSLGTGLTNYGYTFGSGTRLTVV.

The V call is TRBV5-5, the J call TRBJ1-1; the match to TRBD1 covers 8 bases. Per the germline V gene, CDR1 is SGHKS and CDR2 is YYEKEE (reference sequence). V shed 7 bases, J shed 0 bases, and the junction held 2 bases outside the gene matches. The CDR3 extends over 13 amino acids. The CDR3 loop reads CASYRGVNTEAFF. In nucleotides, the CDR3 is TGTGCCAGCTACAGGGGGGTGAACACTGAAGCTTTCTTT.

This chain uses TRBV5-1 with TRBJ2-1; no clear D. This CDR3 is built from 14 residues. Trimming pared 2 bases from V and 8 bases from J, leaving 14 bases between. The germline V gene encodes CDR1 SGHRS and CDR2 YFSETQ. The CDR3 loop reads CASSLATGVDEQFF. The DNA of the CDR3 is TGCGCCAGCAGCTTAGCCACTGGGGTGGATGAGCAGTTCTTC.

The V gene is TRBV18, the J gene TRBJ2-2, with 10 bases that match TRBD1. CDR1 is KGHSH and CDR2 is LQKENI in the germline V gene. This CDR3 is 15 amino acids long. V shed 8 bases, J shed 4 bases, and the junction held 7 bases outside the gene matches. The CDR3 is CASTRTGGSTGELFF. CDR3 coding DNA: TGTGCCAGCACACGGACAGGGGGAAGCACCGGGGAGCTGTTTTTT. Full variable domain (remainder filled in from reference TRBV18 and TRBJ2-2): NAGVMQNPRHLVRRRGQEARLRCSPMKGHSHVYWYRQLPEEGLKFMVYLQKENIIDESGMPKERFSAEFPKEGPSILRIQQVVRGDSAAYFCASTRTGGSTGELFFGEGSRLTVL.

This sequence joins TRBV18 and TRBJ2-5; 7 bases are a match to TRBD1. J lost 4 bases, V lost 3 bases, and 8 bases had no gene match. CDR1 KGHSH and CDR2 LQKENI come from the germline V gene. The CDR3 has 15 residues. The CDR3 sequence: CASSPTGAPGETQYF. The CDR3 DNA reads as TGTGCCAGCTCACCCACAGGGGCCCCCGGAGAGACCCAGTACTTC.

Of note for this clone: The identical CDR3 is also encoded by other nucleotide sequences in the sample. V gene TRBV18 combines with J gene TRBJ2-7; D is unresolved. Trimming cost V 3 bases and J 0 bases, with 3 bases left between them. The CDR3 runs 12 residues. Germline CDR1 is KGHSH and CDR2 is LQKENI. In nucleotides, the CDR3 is TGTGCCAGCTCACCCAACTCCTACGAGCAGTACTTC. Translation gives CASSPNSYEQYF.

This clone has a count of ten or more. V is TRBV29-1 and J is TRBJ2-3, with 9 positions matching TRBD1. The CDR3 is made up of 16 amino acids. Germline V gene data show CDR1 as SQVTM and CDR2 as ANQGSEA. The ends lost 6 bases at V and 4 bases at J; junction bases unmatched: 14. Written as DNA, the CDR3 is TGCAGCGTGGGGACAGGGTTTTTGGGTCTGGCAGATACGCAGTATTTT. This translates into CSVGTGFLGLADTQYF.

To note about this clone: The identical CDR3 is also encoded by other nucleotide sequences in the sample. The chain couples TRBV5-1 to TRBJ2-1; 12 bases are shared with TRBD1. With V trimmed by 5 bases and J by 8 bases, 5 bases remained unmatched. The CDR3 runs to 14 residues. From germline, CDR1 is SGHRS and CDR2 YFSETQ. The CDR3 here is CASSTGQGAYEQFF. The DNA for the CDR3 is TGCGCCAGCAGTACGGGACAGGGGGCGTATGAGCAGTTCTTC. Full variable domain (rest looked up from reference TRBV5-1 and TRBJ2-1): KAGVTQTPRYLIKTRGQQVTLSCSPISGHRSVSWYQQTPGQGLQFLFEYFSETQRNKGNFPGRFSGRQFSNSRSEMNVSTLELGDSALYLCASSTGQGAYEQFFGPGTRLTVL.

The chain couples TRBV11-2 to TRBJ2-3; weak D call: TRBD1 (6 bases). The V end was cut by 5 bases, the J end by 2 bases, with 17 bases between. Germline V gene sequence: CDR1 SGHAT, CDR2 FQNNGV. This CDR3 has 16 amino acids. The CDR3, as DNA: TGTGCCAGCAGCCCTTCCCTCGGACAGATCACAGATACGCAGTATTTT. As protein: CASSPSLGQITDTQYF.

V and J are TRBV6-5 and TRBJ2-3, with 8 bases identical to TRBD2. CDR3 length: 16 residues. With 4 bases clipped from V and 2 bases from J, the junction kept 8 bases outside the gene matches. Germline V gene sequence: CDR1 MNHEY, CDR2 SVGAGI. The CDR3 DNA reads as TGTGCCAGCAGTTTAAGAGCGGGGGTAAACACAGATACGCAGTATTTT. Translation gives CASSLRAGVNTDTQYF.

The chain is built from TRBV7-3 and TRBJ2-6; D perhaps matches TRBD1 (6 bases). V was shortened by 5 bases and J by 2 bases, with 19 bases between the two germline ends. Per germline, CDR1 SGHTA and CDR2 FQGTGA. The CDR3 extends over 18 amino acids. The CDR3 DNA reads TGTGCCAGCAGCCTAAAAGGGGGTCAGCTGGCTGGGGCCAACGTCCTGACTTTC. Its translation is CASSLKGGQLAGANVLTF.

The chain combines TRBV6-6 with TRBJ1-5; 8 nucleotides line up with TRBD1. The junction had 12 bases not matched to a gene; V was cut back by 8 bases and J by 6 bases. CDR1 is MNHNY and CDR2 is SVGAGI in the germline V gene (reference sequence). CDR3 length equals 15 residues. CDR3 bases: TGTGCCAGCGAGGAGGCCAGGGGGCAGGGTCAGCCCCAGCATTTT. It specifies CASEEARGQGQPQHF.